Detailed here is one T cell receptor beta chain. The data were taken from a study of blood T cell repertoires in COVID-19. The CDR3 is 21 amino acids. Per germline, CDR1 KGHDR and CDR2 SFDVKD. V lost 0 bases and J lost 2, with 25 bases in between. Measured with immunoSEQ multiplex PCR; TCRdb has only the in-frame clones, and not every one. The table lists around 260,000 clones, 75% to 90% of them singletons, with roughly 2% in the top ten. Sequencing was performed on peripheral blood. This receptor was obtained from a young man with active or convalescent COVID-19. The chain couples TRBV24-1 to TRBJ1-5; maybe TRBD1 (6 bases). The CDR3 bases are TGTGCCACCAGTGATTTGGTAGGCTGGGGAAAGGGGGTAAACGGCAATCAGCCCCAGCATTTT. It encodes CATSDLVGWGKGVNGNQPQHF.